This entry lists 16 T cell receptor beta chains sequenced from one sample in a study of OX40 agonist ivuxolimab in advanced cancers. Some clones are missing from TCRdb's copy, which holds only in-frame ones; the method was immunoSEQ multiplex PCR. The sample includes approximately 61,000 clones, about four fifths of them seen just once. Sequenced material: CD4+ or CD8+ T cells sorted from blood, taken in a trial of the OX40 agonist ivuxolimab. These receptors were obtained from an adult with an advanced solid tumor such as melanoma, head and neck, liver or kidney cancer.

CDR3 residues: CAWKQSPDEAFF. The CDR3 DNA sequence: TGTGCCTGGAAGCAGTCGCCAGATGAAGCTTTCTTT. This chain joins TRBV30 and TRBJ1-1; D ambiguous. This CDR3 is built from 12 residues. V was pared by 4 bases and J by 7 bases, with 13 bases between. Germline CDR1 and CDR2: GTSNPN and SVGIG (reference sequence). The full variable domain, in which reference TRBV30 and TRBJ1-1 provide the parts outside the CDR3, is SQTIHQWPATLVQPVGSPLSLECTVEGTSNPNLYWYRQAAGRGLQLLFYSVGIGQISSEVPQNLSASRPQDRQFILSSKKLLLSDSGFYLCAWKQSPDEAFFGQGTRLTVV.

The CDR3 spells CAISDRDPNTGELFF. The DNA for the CDR3 is TGTGCCATCAGCGACAGGGACCCTAACACCGGGGAGCTGTTTTTT. The chain has TRBV10-3 and TRBJ2-2; 7 positions agree with TRBD1. The CDR3 sequence is 15 residues long. Germline V gene lookup returns CDR1 ENHRY and CDR2 SYGVKD. With V trimmed by 6 bases and J by 2 bases, 6 bases remained unmatched.

The V call is TRBV19, the J call TRBJ1-5; 7 bases match TRBD1. The CDR3 length is 14 residues. In germline, CDR1 is LNHDA, CDR2 SQIVND (reference sequence). V gave up 5 bases and J gave up 3 bases; unmatched junction bases: 4. This chain's CDR3 is CASSAGQLNQPQHF. Here the CDR3 DNA reads TGTGCCAGTAGTGCGGGACAGCTCAATCAGCCCCAGCATTTT.

The CDR3 coding sequence is TGTGCCAGCTCACCAGTCGTGCAGCAGCACGAGCAGTACTTC. It specifies CASSPVVQQHEQYF. The chain joins TRBV18 to TRBJ2-7; D uncertain. Germline V lookup: CDR1 KGHSH, CDR2 LQKENI. There are 14 residues in the CDR3. With 2 bases removed from V and 5 bases from J, the gap between germline ends came to 13 bases.

The CDR3 DNA follows: TGTGCCTGGAGGCAGATCAACGTCCTGACTTTC. Its translation is CAWRQINVLTF. The genes are TRBV30 and TRBJ2-6, with unresolved D. CDR1 GTSNPN and CDR2 SVGIG come from the germline V gene (reference sequence). The CDR3 has 11 residues. Trimming took 3 bases from V and 9 from J, leaving 6 bases between them.

This clone came up a few times. The chain uses TRBV18 and TRBJ2-2; D possibly corresponds to TRBD1 (6 bases). V lost 1 base to trimming and J lost 3 bases, with 6 bases between them. CDR1 is KGHSH, CDR2 LQKENI, per germline. The length of the CDR3 is 14 residues. The CDR3 DNA reads TGTGCCAGCTCACCACGACAGGACACCGGGGAGCTGTTTTTT. Translating gives CASSPRQDTGELFF.

This clone was observed a single time. The chain carries TRBV5-1 and TRBJ2-5; 7 nucleotides align to TRBD2. V lost 4 bases to trimming and J lost 2 bases; unmatched junction nucleotides: 5. The CDR3 covers 14 residues. Germline-derived CDR1 and CDR2 are SGHRS and YFSETQ. The CDR3 loop reads CASSGGGWQETQYF. In nucleotides, the CDR3 is TGCGCCAGCAGCGGGGGGGGATGGCAAGAGACCCAGTACTTC.

The chain is built from TRBV6-6 and TRBJ2-5; a weak D match, TRBD2 (5 bases). CDR1 MNHNY and CDR2 SVGAGI come from the germline V gene (reference sequence). There are 12 residues in the CDR3. V lost 0 bases, J lost 7 bases, and 6 bases lay in between. The CDR3 here is CASSYSGGTQYF. The CDR3 nucleotides read TGTGCCAGCAGTTACTCCGGAGGGACCCAGTACTTC.

The chain combines TRBV10-2 with TRBJ2-7; D possibly uses TRBD1 or TRBD2 (6 bases each). Trimming shortened V by 9 bases and J by 2 bases, and 14 bases separated the two germline ends. Germline values: CDR1 WSHSY, CDR2 SAAADI. CDR3 size: 13 residues. This CDR3 reads CASEEGGTYEQYF. DNA of the CDR3: TGCGCCAGTGAGGAGGGGGGCACCTACGAGCAGTACTTC.

The V and J genes are TRBV20-1 and TRBJ2-1; D is perhaps TRBD2 (5 bases). Germline CDR1 and CDR2: DFQATT and SNEGSKA (reference sequence). V dropped 3 bases and J dropped 8 bases, with 8 bases sitting between them. This CDR3 contains 11 residues. In DNA form, the CDR3 reads TGCAGTGCTAGTGCGGAGGATGAGCAGTTCTTC. Translated, it gives CSASAEDEQFF.

The V call is TRBV5-4, the J call TRBJ2-5, with TRBD1 identical over 9 bases. This CDR3 contains 13 residues. Germline V gives CDR1 SGHNT, CDR2 YYREEE (reference sequence). The V and J ends lost 4 bases and 4 bases, in that order; junction bases with no gene match: 2. This CDR3 reads CASSGTGRETQYF. For the CDR3, the DNA is TGTGCCAGCAGCGGGACAGGGCGAGAGACCCAGTACTTC.

The CDR3 DNA reads TGTGCCATCAGCCACCAGCAGGTCATAGGGGCCAACGTCCTGACTTTC. This encodes CAISHQQVIGANVLTF. The chain has TRBV10-3 and TRBJ2-6; D gene unclear. The CDR3 contains 16 residues. Trimming took off 6 bases at V and 4 bases at J, with 16 bases between the two ends. Per the germline V gene, CDR1 is ENHRY and CDR2 is SYGVKD.

This CDR3 is CASGGNQPQHF. CDR3 coding DNA: TGTGCCAGCGGGGGTAATCAGCCCCAGCATTTT. The rearrangement uses TRBV6-6 and TRBJ1-5; possible D gene TRBD1, 5 bases. The germline V gene encodes CDR1 MNHNY and CDR2 SVGAGI (reference sequence). Trimming stripped 8 bases from V and 4 bases from J, with 6 bases between. This CDR3 has 11 residues.

The sample holds one count of this clone. V is TRBV19 and J is TRBJ2-1, with D unclear. Germline V lookup: CDR1 LNHDA, CDR2 SQIVND (reference sequence). This CDR3 spans 15 amino acids. V was clipped by 3 bases and J by 6 bases, with 15 bases between them. The CDR3 protein is CASSMGYSPINEQFF. CDR3 DNA: TGTGCCAGTAGTATGGGCTACTCCCCAATCAATGAGCAGTTCTTC.

This chain joins TRBV5-1 and TRBJ2-1; 12 bases agree with TRBD2. The ends lost 0 bases at V and 9 bases at J; junction bases unmatched: 7. The CDR3 consists of 16 residues. The germline V gene encodes CDR1 SGHRS and CDR2 YFSETQ. For the CDR3, the DNA is TGCGCCAGCAGCTTGGCTAGCGGGGGGGCTTATCGTGAGCAGTTCTTC. This translates into CASSLASGGAYREQFF. The whole variable domain, filled in from reference TRBV5-1 and TRBJ2-1, reads KAGVTQTPRYLIKTRGQQVTLSCSPISGHRSVSWYQQTPGQGLQFLFEYFSETQRNKGNFPGRFSGRQFSNSRSEMNVSTLELGDSALYLCASSLASGGAYREQFFGPGTRLTVL.

V gene TRBV6-4 combines with J gene TRBJ2-2, with unresolved D. V was trimmed by 3 bases and J by 2 bases, leaving 7 bases between them. The CDR3 covers 14 residues. Germline CDR1 reads MRHNA; CDR2 reads SNTAGT. In DNA form, the CDR3 reads TGTGCCAGCAGTGAGCGACCTAACACCGGGGAGCTGTTTTTT. Protein: CASSERPNTGELFF.